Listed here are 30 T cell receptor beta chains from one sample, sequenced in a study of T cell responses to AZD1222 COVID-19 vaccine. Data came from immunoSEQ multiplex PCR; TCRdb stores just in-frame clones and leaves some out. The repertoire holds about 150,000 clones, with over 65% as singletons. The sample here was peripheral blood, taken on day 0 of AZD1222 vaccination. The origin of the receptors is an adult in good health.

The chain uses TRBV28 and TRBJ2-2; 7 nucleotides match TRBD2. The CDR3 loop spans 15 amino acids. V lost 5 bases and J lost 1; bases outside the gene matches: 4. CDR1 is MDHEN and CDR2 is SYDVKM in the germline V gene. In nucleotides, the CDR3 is TGTGCCAGCAGTCCAGCGGGACTGAACACCGGGGAGCTGTTTTTT. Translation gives CASSPAGLNTGELFF.

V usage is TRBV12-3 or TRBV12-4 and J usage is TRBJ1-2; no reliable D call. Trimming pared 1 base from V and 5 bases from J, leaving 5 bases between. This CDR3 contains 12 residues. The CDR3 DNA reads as TGTGCCAGCAGTTTAGACGGGTATGGCTACACCTTC. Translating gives CASSLDGYGYTF.

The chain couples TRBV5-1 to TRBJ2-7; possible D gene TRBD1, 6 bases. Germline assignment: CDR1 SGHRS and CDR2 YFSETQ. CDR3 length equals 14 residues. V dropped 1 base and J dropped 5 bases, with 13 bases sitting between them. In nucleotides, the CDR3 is TGCGCCAGCAGCTTGTTAGGGGGAATTCACGAGCAGTACTTC. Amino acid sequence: CASSLLGGIHEQYF.

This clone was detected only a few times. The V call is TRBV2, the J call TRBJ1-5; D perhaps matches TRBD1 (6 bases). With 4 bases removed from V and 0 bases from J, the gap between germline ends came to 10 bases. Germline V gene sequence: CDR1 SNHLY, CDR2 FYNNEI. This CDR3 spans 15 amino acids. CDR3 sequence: CASSARGNSNQPQHF. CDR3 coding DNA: TGTGCCAGCAGTGCCAGGGGAAATAGCAATCAGCCCCAGCATTTT.

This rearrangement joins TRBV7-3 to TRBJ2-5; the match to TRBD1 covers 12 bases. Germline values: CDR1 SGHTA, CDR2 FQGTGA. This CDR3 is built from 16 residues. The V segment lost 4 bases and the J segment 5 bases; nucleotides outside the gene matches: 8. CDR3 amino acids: CASSWDRGPSPETQYF. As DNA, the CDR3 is TGTGCCAGCAGCTGGGACAGGGGGCCGTCCCCGGAGACCCAGTACTTC.

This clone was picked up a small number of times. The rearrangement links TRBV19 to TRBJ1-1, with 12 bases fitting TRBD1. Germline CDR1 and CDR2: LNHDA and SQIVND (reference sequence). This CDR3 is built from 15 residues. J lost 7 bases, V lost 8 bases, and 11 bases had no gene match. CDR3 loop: CASDRDRGLSGEAFF. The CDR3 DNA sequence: TGTGCCAGTGACCGGGACAGGGGGCTTTCGGGTGAAGCTTTCTTT. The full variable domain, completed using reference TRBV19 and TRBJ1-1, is DGGITQSPKYLFRKEGQNVTLSCEQNLNHDAMYWYRQDPGQGLRLIYYSQIVNDFQKGDIAEGYSVSREKKESFPLTVTSAQKNPTAFYLCASDRDRGLSGEAFFGQGTRLTVV.

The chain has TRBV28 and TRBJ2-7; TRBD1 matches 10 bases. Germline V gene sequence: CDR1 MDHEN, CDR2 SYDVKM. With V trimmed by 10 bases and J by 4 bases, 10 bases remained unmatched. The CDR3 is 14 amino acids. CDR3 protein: CATATGTGVYEQYF. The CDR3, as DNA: TGTGCCACTGCGACCGGGACAGGGGTTTACGAGCAGTACTTC.

CDR3 sequence reads: CASSQEGDTSYGYTF. The CDR3 DNA follows: TGCGCCAGCAGCCAAGAGGGGGACACCAGCTATGGCTACACCTTC. The rearrangement joins TRBV4-1 to TRBJ1-2, with D tentatively TRBD1 (6 bases). The CDR3 extends over 15 amino acids. The germline V and J ends were trimmed by 0 bases and 4 bases, with 12 bases remaining between them. CDR1 is MGHRA, CDR2 YSYEKL, per germline.

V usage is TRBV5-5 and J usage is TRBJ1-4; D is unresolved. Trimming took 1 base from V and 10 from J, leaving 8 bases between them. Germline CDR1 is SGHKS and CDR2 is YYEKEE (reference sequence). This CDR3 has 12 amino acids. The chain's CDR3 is CASSLFEGKLFF. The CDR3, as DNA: TGTGCCAGCAGCTTGTTCGAGGGAAAACTGTTTTTT.

The CDR3 protein is CASTRGRAQYF. DNA of the CDR3: TGTGCCAGCACTCGGGGCAGGGCCCAGTACTTC. The rearrangement uses TRBV28 and TRBJ2-5; D tentatively fits TRBD1 or TRBD2 (5 bases each). CDR1 is MDHEN and CDR2 is SYDVKM in the germline V gene. The CDR3 consists of 11 residues. The V gene lost 7 bases and the J gene lost 9 bases, with 12 bases spanning the gap.

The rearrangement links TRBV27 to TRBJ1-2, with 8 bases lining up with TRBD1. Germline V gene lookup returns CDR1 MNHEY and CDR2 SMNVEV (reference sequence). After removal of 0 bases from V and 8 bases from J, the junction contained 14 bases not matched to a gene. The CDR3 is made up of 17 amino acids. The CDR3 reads CASSLSTSHRGKFGYTF. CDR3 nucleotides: TGTGCCAGCAGTTTATCGACTAGCCACAGGGGGAAATTCGGCTACACCTTC.

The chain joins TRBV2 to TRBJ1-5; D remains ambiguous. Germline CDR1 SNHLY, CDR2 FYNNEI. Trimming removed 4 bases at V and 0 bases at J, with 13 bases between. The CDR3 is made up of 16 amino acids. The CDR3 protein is CASSGALSNSNQPQHF. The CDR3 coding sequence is TGTGCCAGCAGTGGGGCCTTATCGAATAGCAATCAGCCCCAGCATTTT.

The CDR3 reads CASSETRWLAEGYTF. In DNA form, the CDR3 reads TGTGCCAGCAGTGAAACACGATGGTTGGCAGAAGGCTACACCTTC. The chain joins TRBV6-1 to TRBJ1-2; D is unclear. The CDR3 length is 15 residues. Trimming cost V 2 bases and J 8 bases, with 18 bases left between them. Germline CDR1 reads MNHNS; CDR2 reads SASEGT.

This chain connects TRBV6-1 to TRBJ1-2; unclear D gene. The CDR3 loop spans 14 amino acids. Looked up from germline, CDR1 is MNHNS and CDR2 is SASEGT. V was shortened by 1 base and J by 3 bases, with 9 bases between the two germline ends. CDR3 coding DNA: TGTGCCAGCAGTGAAGACCTGAGGTACTATGGCTACACCTTC. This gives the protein CASSEDLRYYGYTF.

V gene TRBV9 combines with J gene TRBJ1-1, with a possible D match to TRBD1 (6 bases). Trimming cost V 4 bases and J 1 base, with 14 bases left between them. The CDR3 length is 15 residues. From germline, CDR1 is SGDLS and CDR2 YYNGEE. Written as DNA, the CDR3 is TGTGCCAGCAGCTCGGCAGGGGCTCCGAACACTGAAGCTTTCTTT. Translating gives CASSSAGAPNTEAFF.

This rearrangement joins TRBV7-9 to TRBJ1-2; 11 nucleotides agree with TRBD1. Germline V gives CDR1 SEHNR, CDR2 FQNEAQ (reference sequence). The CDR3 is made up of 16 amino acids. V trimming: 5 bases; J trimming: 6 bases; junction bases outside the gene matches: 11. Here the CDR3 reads CASSPNWDRGYHGYTF. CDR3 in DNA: TGTGCCAGCAGCCCCAACTGGGACAGGGGGTATCATGGCTACACCTTC. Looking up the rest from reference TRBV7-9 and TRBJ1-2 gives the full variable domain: DTGVSQNPRHKITKRGQNVTFRCDPISEHNRLYWYRQTLGQGPEFLTYFQNEAQLEKSRLLSDRFSAERPKGSFSTLEIQRTEQGDSAMYLCASSPNWDRGYHGYTFGSGTRLTVV.

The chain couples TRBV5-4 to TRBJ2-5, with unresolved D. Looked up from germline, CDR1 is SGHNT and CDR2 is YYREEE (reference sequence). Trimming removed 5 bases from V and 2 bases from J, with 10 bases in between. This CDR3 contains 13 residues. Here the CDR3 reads CASRYKPQETQYF. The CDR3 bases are TGTGCCAGCAGGTATAAGCCTCAAGAGACCCAGTACTTC.

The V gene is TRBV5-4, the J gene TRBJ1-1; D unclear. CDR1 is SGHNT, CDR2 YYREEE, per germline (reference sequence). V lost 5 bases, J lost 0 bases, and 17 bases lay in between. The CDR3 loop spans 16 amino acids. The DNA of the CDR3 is TGTGCCAGCAGGGCAAACCTATGGGATATGAACACTGAAGCTTTCTTT. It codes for CASRANLWDMNTEAFF.

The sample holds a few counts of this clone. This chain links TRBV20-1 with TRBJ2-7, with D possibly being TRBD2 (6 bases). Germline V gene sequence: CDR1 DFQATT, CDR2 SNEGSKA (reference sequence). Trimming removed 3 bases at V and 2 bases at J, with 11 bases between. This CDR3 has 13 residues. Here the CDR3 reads CSASPGGTYEQYF. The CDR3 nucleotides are TGCAGTGCTAGTCCCGGGGGAACCTACGAGCAGTACTTC.

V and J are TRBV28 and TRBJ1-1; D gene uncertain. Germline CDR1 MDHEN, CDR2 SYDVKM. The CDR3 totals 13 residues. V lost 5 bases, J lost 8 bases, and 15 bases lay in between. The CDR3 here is CASSPPPGREAFF. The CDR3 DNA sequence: TGTGCCAGCAGTCCCCCCCCAGGAAGAGAAGCTTTCTTT.

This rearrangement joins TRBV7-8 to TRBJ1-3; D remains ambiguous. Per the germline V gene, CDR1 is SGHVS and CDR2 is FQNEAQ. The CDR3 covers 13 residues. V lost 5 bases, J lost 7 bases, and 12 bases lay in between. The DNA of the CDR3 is TGTGCCAGCAGCCCAACGGGCCCTAACACCATATATTTT. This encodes CASSPTGPNTIYF. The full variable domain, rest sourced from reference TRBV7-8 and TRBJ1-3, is GAGVSQSPRYKVAKRGQDVALRCDPISGHVSLFWYQQALGQGPEFLTYFQNEAQLDKSGLPSDRFFAERPEGSVSTLKIQRTQQEDSAVYLCASSPTGPNTIYFGEGSWLTVV.

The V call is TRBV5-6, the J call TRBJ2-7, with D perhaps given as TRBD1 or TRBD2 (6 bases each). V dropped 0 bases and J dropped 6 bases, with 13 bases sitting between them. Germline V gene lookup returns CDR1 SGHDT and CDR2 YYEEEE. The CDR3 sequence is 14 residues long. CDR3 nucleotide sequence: TGTGCCAGCAGCTTGGGGGGGCGCGGGGCCGAGCAGTACTTC. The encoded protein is CASSLGGRGAEQYF.

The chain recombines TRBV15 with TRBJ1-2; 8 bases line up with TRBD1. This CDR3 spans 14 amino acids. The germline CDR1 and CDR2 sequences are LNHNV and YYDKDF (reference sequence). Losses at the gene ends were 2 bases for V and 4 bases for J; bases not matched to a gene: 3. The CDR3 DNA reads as TGTGCCACCAGCAGATCAGGACAGGGCTATGGCTACACCTTC. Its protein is CATSRSGQGYGYTF.

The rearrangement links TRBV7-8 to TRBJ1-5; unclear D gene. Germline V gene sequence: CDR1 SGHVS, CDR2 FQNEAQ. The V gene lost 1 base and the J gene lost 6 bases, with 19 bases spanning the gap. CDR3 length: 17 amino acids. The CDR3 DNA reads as TGTGCCAGCAGCTTAGTCGGTGACATCCCGAAGAGTCAGCCCCAGCATTTT. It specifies CASSLVGDIPKSQPQHF.

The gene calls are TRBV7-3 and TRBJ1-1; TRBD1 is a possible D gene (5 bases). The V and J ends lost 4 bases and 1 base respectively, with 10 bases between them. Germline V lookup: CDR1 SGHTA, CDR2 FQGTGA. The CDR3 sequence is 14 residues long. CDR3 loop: CASSSRGTNTEAFF. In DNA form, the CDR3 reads TGTGCCAGCAGCTCTCGGGGGACGAACACTGAAGCTTTCTTT. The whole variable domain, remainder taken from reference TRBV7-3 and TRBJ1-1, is GAGVSQTPSNKVTEKGKYVELRCDPISGHTALYWYRQSLGQGPEFLIYFQGTGAADDSGLPNDRFFAVRPEGSVSTLKIQRTERGDSAVYLCASSSRGTNTEAFFGQGTRLTVV.

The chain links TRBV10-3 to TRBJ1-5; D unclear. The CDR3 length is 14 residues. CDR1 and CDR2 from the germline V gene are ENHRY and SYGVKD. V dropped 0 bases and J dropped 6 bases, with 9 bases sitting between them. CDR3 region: CAISESDSIQPQHF. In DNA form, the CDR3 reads TGTGCCATCAGTGAGTCGGATAGTATTCAGCCCCAGCATTTT.

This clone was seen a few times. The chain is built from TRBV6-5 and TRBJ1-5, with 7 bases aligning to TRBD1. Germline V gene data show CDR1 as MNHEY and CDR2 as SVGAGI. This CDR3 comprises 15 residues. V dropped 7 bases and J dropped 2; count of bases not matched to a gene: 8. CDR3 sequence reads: CASNEGAFGNQPQHF. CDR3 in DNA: TGTGCCAGCAACGAGGGGGCATTTGGCAATCAGCCCCAGCATTTT.

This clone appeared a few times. The CDR3 region is CASSKTGAANTEAFF. Written as DNA, the CDR3 is TGCGCCAGCAGCAAAACAGGGGCGGCGAACACTGAAGCTTTCTTT. This rearrangement joins TRBV5-1 to TRBJ1-1; 7 nucleotides align to TRBD1. The germline CDR1 and CDR2 sequences are SGHRS and YFSETQ. The CDR3 contains 15 residues. The V and J ends lost 4 bases and 1 base, in that order; junction bases with no gene match: 7.

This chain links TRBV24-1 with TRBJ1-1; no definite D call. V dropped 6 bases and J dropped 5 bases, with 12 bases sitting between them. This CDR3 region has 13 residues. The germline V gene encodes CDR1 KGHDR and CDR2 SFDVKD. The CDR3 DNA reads TGTGCCACCAGTTCCGAGAAAGGAACTGAAGCTTTCTTT. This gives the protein CATSSEKGTEAFF.

CDR3 coding DNA: TGTGCCAGCAGTGCCACCGGGACATGGTATAGCAATCAGCCCCAGCATTTT. This sequence encodes CASSATGTWYSNQPQHF. The rearrangement joins TRBV6-1 to TRBJ1-5, with D tentatively TRBD1 (6 bases). CDR1 MNHNS and CDR2 SASEGT come from the germline V gene. V dropped 4 bases and J dropped 0 bases, with 16 bases sitting between them. This CDR3 is built from 17 residues.